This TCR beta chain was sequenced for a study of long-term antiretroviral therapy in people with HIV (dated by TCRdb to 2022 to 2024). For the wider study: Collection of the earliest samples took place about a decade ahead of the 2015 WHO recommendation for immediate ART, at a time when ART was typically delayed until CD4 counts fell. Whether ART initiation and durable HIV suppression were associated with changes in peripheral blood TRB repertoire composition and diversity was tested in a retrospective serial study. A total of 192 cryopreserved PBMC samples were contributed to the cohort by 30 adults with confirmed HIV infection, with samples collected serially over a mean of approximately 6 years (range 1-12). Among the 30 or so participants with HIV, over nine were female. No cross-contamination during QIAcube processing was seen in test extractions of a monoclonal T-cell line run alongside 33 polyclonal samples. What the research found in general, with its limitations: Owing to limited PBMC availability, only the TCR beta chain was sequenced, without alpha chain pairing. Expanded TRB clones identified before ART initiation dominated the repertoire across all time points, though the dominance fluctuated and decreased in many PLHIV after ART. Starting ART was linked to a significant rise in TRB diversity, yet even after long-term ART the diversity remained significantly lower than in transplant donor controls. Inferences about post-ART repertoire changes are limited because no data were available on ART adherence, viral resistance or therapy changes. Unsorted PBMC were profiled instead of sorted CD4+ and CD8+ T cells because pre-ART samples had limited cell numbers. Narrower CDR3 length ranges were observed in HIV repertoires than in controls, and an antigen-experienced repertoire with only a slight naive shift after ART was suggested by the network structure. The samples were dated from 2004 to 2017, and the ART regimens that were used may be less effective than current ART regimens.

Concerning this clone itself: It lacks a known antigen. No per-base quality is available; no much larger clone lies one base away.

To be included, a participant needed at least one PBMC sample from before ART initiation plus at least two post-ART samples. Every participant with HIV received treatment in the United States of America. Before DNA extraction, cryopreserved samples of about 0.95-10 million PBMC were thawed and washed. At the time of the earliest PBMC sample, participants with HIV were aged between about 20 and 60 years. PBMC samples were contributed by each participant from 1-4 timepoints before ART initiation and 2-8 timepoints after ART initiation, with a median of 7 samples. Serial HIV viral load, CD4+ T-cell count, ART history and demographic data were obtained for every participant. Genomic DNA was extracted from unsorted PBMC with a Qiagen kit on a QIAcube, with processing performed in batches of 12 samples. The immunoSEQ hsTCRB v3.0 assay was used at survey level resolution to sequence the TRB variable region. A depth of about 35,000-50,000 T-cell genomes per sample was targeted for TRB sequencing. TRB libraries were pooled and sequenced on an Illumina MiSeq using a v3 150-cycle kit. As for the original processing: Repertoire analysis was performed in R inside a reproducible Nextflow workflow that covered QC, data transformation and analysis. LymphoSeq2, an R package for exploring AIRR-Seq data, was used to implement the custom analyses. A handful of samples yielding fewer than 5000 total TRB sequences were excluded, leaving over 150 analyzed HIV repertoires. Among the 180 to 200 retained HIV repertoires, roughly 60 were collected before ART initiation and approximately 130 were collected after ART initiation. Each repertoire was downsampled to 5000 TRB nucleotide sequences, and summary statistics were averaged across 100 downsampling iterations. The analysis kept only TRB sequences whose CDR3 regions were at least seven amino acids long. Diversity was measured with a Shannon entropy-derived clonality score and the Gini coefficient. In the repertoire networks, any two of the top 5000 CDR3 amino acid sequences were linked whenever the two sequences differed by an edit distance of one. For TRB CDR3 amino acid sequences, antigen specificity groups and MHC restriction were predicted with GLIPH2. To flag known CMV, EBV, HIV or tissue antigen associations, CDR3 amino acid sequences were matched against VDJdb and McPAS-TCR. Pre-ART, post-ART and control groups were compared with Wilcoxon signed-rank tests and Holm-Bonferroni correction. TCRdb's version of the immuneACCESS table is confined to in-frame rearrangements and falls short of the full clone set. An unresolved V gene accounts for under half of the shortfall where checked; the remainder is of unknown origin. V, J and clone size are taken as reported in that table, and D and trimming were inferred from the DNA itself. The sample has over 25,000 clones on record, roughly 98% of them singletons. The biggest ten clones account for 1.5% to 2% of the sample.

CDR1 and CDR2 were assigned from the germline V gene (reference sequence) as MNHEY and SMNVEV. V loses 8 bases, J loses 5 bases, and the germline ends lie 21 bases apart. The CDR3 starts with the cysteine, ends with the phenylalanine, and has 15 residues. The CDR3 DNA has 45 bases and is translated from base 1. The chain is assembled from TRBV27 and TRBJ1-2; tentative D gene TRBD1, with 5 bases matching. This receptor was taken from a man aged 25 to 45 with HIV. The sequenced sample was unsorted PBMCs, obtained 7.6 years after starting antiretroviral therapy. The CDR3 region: CASASLGEASYGYTF. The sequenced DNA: TGTGCCAGCGCATCTTTGGGGGAGGCCTCATATGGCTACACCTTC.